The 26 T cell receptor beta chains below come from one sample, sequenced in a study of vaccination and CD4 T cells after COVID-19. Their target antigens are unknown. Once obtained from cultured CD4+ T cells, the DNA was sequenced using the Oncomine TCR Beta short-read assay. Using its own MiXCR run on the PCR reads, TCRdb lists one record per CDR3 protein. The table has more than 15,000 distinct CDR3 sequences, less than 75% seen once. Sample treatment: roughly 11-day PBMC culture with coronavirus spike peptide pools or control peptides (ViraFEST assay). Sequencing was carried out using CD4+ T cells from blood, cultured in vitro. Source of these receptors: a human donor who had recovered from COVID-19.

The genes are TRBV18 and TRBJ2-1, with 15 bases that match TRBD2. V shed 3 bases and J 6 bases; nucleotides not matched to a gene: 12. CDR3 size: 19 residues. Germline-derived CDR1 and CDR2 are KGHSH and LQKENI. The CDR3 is CASSPRRTSGRAIRNEQFF. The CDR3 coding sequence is TGTGCCAGCTCACCGCGGCGGACTAGCGGGAGGGCAATCCGCAATGAGCAGTTCTTC.

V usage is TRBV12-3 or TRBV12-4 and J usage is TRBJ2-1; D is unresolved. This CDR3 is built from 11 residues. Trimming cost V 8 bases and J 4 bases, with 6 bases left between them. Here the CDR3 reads CASRQYNEQFF. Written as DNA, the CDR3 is TGTGCCAGCCGCCAATACAATGAGCAGTTCTTC.

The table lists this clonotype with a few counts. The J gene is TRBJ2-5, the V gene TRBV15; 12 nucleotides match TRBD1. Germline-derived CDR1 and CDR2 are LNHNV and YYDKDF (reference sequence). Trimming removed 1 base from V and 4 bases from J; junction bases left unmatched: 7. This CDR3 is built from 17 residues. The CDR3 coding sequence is TGTGCCACCAGCAGAGGCGGGACAGGGGGCTCGGGAGAGACCCAGTACTTC. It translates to CATSRGGTGGSGETQYF. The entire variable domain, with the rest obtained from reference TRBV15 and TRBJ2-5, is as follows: DAMVIQNPRYQVTQFGKPVTLSCSQTLNHNVMYWYQQKSSQAPKLLFHYYDKDFNNEADTPDNFQSRRPNTSFCFLDIRSPGLGDTAMYLCATSRGGTGGSGETQYFGPGTRLLVL.

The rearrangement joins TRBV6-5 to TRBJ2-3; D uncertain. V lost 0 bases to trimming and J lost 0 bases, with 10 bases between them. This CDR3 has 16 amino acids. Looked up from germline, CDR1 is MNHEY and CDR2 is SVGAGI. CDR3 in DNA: TGTGCCAGCAGTTACTCGAGAGCTGTGAGCACAGATACGCAGTATTTT. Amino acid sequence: CASSYSRAVSTDTQYF.

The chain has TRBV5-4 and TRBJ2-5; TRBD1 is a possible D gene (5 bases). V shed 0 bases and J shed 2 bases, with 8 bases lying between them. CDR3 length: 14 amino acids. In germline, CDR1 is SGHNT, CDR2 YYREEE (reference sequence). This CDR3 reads CASSLVQGQETQYF. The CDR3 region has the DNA TGTGCCAGCAGCTTGGTTCAGGGTCAAGAGACCCAGTACTTC.

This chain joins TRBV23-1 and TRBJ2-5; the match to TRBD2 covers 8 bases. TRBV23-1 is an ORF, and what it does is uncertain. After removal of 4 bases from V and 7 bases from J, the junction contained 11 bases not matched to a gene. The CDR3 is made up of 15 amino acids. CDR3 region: CASSRGLVGGGTQYF. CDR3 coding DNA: TGCGCCAGCAGTCGGGGACTAGTCGGAGGGGGGACCCAGTACTTC.

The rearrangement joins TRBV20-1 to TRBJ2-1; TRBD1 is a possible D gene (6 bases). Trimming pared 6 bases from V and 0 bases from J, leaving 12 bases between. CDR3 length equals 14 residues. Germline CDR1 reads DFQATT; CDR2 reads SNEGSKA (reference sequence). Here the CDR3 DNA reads TGCAGTGCCTACAGGGCTAGCTCCTACAATGAGCAGTTCTTC. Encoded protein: CSAYRASSYNEQFF.

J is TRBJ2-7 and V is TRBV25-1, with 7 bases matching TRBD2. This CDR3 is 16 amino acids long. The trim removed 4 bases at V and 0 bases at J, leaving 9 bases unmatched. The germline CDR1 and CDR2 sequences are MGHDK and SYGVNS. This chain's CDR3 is CASSGSQAGSSYEQYF. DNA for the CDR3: TGTGCCAGCAGTGGTTCCCAAGCGGGGAGCTCCTACGAGCAGTACTTC.

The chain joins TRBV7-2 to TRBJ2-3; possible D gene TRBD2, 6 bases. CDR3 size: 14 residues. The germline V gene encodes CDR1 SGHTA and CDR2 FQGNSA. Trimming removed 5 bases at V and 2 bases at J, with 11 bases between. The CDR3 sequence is CASSLRDSTDTQYF. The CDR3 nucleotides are TGTGCCAGCAGCCTACGGGACTCCACAGATACGCAGTATTTT.

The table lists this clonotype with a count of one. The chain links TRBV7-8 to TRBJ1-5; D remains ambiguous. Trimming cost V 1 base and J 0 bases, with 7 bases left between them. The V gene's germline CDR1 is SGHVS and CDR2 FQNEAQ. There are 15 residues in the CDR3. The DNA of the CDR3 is TGTGCCAGCAGCTTAGGGCATTATAGCAATCAGCCCCAGCATTTT. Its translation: CASSLGHYSNQPQHF.

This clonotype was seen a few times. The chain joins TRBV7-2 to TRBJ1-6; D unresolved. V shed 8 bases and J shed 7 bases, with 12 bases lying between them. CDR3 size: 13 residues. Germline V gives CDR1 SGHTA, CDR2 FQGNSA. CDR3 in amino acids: CASVGWGNSPLHF. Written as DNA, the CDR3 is TGTGCCAGCGTCGGTTGGGGAAATTCACCCCTCCACTTT.

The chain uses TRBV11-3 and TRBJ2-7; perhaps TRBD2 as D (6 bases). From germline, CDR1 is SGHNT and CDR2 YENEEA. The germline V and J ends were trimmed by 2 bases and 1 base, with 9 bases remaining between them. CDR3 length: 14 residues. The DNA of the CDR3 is TGTGCCAGCAGCTTAACGCGGGGTTCCTACGAGCAGTACTTC. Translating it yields CASSLTRGSYEQYF.

The CDR3 here is CSVVAPESTYEQYF. The CDR3 DNA reads as TGCAGCGTTGTGGCTCCAGAGTCAACCTACGAGCAGTACTTC. The chain employs TRBV29-1 and TRBJ2-7; D is uncertain. V was pared by 4 bases and J by 2 bases, with 15 bases between. Germline CDR1 SQVTM, CDR2 ANQGSEA. The CDR3 sequence is 14 residues long.

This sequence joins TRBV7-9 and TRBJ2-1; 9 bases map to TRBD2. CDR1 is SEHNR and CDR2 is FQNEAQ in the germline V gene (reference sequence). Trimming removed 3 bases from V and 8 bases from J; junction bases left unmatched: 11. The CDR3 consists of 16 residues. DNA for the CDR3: TGTGCCAGCAGCTTTGGGACTAGCTCTTTAGTGCATGAGCAGTTCTTC. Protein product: CASSFGTSSLVHEQFF.

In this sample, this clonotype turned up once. The CDR3 DNA reads as TGTGCCAGCAGCCCCGGACTGAACACTGAAGCTTTCTTT. Translation: CASSPGLNTEAFF. V gene TRBV14 combines with J gene TRBJ1-1, with D uncertain. CDR1 and CDR2 from the germline V gene are SGHDN and FVKESK. V was clipped by 4 bases and J by 0 bases, with 6 bases between them. CDR3 length: 13 amino acids. Supplemented by reference TRBV14 and TRBJ1-1, the full variable domain reads EAGVTQFPSHSVIEKGQTVTLRCDPISGHDNLYWYRRVMGKEIKFLLHFVKESKQDESGMPNNRFLAERTGGTYSTLKVQPAELEDSGVYFCASSPGLNTEAFFGQGTRLTVV.

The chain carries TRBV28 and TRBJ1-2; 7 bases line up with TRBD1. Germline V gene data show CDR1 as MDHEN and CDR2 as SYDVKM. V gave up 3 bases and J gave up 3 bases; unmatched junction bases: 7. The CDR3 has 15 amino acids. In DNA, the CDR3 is TGTGCCAGCAGTTTCCCAGCCGACAGGGACTATGGCTACACCTTC. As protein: CASSFPADRDYGYTF.

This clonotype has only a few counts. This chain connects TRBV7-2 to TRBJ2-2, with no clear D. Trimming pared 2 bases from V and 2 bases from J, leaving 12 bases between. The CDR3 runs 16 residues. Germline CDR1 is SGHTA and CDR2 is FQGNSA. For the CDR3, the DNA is TGTGCCAGCAGCTTACGTCGCGGATTAAACACCGGGGAGCTGTTTTTT. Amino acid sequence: CASSLRRGLNTGELFF.

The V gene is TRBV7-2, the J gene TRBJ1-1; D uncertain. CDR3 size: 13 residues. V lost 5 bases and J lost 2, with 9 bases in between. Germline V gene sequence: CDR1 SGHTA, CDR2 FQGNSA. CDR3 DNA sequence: TGTGCCAGCAGCGGCGAAAGAAACACTGAAGCTTTCTTT. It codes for CASSGERNTEAFF.

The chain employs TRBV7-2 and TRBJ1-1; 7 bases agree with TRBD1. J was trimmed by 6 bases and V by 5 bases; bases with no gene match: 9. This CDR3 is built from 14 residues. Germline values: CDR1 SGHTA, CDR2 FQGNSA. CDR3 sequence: CASSIQGPDSEAFF. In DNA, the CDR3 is TGTGCCAGCAGCATACAGGGGCCCGACTCTGAAGCTTTCTTT.

The CDR3 nucleotides read TGCGCCAGCAGCTTGGGGGGTCGCAATCAGCCCCAGCATTTT. Translation: CASSLGGRNQPQHF. This chain connects TRBV5-1 to TRBJ1-5; D is unresolved. V lost 0 bases and J lost 2, with 6 bases in between. Germline assignment: CDR1 SGHRS and CDR2 YFSETQ. This CDR3 is built from 14 residues.

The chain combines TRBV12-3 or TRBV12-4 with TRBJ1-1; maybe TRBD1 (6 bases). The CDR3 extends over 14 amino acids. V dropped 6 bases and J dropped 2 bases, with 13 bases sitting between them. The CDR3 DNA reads TGTGCCAGCAGCTACACAGGGAGAAACACTGAAGCTTTCTTT. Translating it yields CASSYTGRNTEAFF.

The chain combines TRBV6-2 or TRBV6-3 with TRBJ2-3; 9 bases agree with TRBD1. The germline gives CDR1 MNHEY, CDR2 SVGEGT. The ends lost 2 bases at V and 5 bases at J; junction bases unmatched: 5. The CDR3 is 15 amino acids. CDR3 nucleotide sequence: TGTGCCAGCAGTTACGGGGACAGGGCAAGAGATACGCAGTATTTT. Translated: CASSYGDRARDTQYF.

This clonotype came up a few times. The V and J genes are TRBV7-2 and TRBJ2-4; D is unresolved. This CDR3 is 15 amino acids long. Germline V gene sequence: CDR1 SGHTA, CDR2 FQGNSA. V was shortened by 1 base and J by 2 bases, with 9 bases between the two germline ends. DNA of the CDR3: TGTGCCAGCAGCTTAGAGGGTTTATCCAAAAACATTCAGTACTTC. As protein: CASSLEGLSKNIQYF.

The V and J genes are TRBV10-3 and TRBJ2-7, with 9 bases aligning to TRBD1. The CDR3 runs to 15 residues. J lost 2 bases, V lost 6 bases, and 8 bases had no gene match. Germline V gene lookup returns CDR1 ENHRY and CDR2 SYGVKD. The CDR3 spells CAIRGGDRETYEQYF. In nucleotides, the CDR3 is TGTGCCATCAGGGGGGGGGACAGGGAAACCTACGAGCAGTACTTC.

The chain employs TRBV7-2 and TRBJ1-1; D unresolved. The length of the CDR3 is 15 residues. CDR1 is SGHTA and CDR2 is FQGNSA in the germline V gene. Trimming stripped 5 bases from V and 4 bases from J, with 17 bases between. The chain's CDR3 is CASSPMGSGGTEAFF. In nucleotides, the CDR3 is TGTGCCAGCAGCCCGATGGGATCTGGAGGCACTGAAGCTTTCTTT.

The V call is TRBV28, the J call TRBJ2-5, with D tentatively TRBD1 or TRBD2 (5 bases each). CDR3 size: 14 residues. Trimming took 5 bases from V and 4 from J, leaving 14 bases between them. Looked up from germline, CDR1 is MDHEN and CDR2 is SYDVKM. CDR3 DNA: TGTGCCAGCAGTGCCGGGACGGTGGTAGAGACCCAGTACTTC. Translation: CASSAGTVVETQYF.